This T cell receptor beta chain was profiled in a study of tumor-infiltrating lymphocytes in localized non-small cell lung cancer. Study-wide background: Some samples were collected after neoadjuvant chemotherapy; smokers, never-smokers and several histologies were included. From each patient, both tumor and uninvolved lung, non-adjacent to tumor, were sampled.

Study findings and constraints: Not all patients were TCR sequenced, owing to tissue quantity. Different pieces of the same tissue were used for each assay.

On this clone: Its antigen remains unknown.

Germline V gene data show CDR1 as SGHVS and CDR2 as FQNEAQ. V was cut by 5 bases and J by 5 bases, with 13 bases left in between. The CDR3 is 14 amino acids. The method was immunoSEQ multiplex PCR; TCRdb's version includes in-frame clones alone and lacks a portion of them. The table includes 9,000 to 15,000 clones, approximately 70% detected once. Sequencing input: uninvolved lung tissue not adjacent to the tumor. V usage is TRBV7-8 and J usage is TRBJ2-1, with D perhaps matching TRBD1 (5 bases). This receptor was taken from a human donor with non-small cell lung cancer. The CDR3 spells CASSRSTGNNEQFF. The CDR3 nucleotides read TGTGCCAGCAGCCGATCCACAGGCAACAATGAGCAGTTCTTC.